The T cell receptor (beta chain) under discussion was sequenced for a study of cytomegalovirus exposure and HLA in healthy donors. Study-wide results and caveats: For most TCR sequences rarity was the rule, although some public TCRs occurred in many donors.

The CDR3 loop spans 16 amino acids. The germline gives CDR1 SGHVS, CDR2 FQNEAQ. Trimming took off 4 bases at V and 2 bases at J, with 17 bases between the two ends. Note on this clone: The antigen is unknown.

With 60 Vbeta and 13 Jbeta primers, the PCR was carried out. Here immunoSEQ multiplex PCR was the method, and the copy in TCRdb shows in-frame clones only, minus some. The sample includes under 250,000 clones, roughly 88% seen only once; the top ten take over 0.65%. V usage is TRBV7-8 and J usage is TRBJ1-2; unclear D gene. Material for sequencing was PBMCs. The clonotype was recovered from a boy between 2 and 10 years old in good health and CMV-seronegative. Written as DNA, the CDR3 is TGTGCCAGCAGCTCCTCGGGGATAACAGAGAACTATGGCTACACCTTC. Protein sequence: CASSSSGITENYGYTF.